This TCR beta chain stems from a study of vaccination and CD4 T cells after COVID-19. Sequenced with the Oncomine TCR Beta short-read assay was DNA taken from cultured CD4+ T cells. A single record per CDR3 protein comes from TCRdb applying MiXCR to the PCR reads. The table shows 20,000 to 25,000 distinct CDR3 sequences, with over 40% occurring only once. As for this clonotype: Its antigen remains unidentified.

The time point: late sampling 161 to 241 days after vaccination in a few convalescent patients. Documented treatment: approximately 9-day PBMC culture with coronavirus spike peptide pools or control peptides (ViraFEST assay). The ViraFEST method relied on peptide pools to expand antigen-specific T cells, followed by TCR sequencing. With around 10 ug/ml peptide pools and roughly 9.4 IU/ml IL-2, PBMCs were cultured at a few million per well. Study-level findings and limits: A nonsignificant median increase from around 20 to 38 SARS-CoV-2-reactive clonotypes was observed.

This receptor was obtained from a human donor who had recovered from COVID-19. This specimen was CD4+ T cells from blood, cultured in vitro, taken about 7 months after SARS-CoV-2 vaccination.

The CDR3 bases are TGTGCCAGTAGTATAGTTGGTAGGGACAATCAGCCCCAGCATTTT. Translating gives CASSIVGRDNQPQHF. The chain combines TRBV19 with TRBJ1-5; D uncertain. Trimming left V 1 base short and J 3 bases short, with 10 bases between. Germline V gene sequence: CDR1 LNHDA, CDR2 SQIVND (reference sequence). The CDR3 covers 15 residues.